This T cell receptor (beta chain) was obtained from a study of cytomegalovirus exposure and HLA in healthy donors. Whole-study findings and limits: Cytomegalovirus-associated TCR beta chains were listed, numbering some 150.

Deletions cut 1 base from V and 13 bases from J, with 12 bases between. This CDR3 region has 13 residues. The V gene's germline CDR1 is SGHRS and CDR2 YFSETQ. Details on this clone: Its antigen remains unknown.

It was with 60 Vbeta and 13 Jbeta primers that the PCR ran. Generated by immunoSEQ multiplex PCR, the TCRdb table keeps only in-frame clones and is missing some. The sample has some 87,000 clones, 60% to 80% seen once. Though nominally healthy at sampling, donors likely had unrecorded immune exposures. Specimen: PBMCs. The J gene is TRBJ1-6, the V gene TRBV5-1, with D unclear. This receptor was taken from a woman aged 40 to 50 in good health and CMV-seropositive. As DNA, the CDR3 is TGCGCCAGCAGCTTGATCGAGGGTAGGCCCCTCCACTTT. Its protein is CASSLIEGRPLHF.